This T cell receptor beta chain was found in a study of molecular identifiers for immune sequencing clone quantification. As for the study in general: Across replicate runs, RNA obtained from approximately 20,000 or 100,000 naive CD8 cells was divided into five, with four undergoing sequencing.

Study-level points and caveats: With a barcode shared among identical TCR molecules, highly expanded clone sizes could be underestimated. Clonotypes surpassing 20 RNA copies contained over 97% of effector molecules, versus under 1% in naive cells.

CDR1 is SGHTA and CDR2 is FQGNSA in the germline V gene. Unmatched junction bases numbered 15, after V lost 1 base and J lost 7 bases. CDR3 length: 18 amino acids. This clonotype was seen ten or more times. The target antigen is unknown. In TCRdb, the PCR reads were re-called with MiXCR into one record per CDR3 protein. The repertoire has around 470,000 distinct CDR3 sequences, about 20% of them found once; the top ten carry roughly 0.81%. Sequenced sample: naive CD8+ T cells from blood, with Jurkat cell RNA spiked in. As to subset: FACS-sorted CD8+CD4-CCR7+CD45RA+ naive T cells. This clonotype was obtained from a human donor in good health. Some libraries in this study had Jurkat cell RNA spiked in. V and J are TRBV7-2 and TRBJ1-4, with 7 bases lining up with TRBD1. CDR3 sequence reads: CASSLVGTGDLLGEKLFF. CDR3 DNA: TGTGCCAGCAGCTTAGTAGGAACAGGGGATCTCTTAGGTGAAAAACTGTTTTTT.